A selection of T cell receptor beta chains follows, all from one sample in a study of CD8+CD57+ T cells in acquired aplastic anemia. In TCRdb, the reads were re-called with MiXCR into one record per CDR3 protein. The sample has around 430,000 distinct CDR3 sequences, around 30% seen once. Sequenced: sorted CD4+, CD8+, or CD8+CD57+ T cells (not recorded which) from PBMCs. Receptors originate from a human donor with aplastic anemia. CDR3s leave out the opening cysteine and the closing phenylalanine or tryptophan.

v_call: TRBV27; j_call: TRBJ2-1; cdr3_aa: ASSSGLADNEQF
v_call: TRBV4-2; j_call: TRBJ2-6; cdr3_aa: ASSQGQGATPSGANVLT
v_call: TRBV11-1; j_call: TRBJ2-1; cdr3_aa: ASSQDIIYNEQF
v_call: TRBV11-1; j_call: TRBJ2-7; cdr3_aa: ASSLTGGELREEQY
v_call: TRBV7-9; j_call: TRBJ2-1; cdr3_aa: ASSSKAGQGFGEQF
v_call: TRBV4-3; j_call: TRBJ1-5; cdr3_aa: ASSLRYFYSNQPQH
v_call: TRBV7-2; j_call: TRBJ2-7; cdr3_aa: ASSHGAPYEQY
v_call: TRBV10-3; j_call: TRBJ2-7; cdr3_aa: ASRLQGYYEQY
v_call: TRBV7-9; j_call: TRBJ1-6; cdr3_aa: ASSFGESIQSPLH
v_call: TRBV5-6; j_call: TRBJ2-5; cdr3_aa: ASSLGQRYQETQY
v_call: TRBV15; j_call: TRBJ1-5; cdr3_aa: ATSRATGPGGNQPQH
v_call: TRBV25-1; j_call: TRBJ2-7; cdr3_aa: ASSEVGGEYEQY
v_call: TRBV12-3/TRBV12-4; j_call: TRBJ1-2; cdr3_aa: ASSRSRGEVT
v_call: TRBV19; j_call: TRBJ1-4; cdr3_aa: ASSPDSPLNEKLF
v_call: TRBV9; j_call: TRBJ2-6; cdr3_aa: ASSEGTLGANVLT
v_call: TRBV7-9; j_call: TRBJ2-7; cdr3_aa: ASSLGSDSRL
v_call: TRBV12-3/TRBV12-4; j_call: TRBJ1-6; cdr3_aa: ACSHLGGSYNSPLH
v_call: TRBV4-2; j_call: TRBJ1-1; cdr3_aa: ASSQEHNQNTEAF